This TCR beta chain was retrieved from a study of cytomegalovirus exposure and HLA in healthy donors. The ends were cut back, 6 bases at V and 7 bases at J, with 13 bases in the middle. CDR3 length equals 14 residues. Germline V gene sequence: CDR1 MNHNS, CDR2 SASEGT. This clone has a handful of counts. The PCR made use of 60 Vbeta and 13 Jbeta primers. Sequenced by immunoSEQ multiplex PCR; TCRdb stores in-frame clones only, minus some. The data show 85,000 to 100,000 clones, with roughly four fifths seen just once and about 8% held by the top ten. This chain connects TRBV6-1 to TRBJ1-6; D not resolved. The TCR sequence derives from a human donor in good health. Source material: PBMCs. This chain's CDR3 is CASRLSLWNSPLHF. The CDR3 DNA is TGTGCCAGCAGGCTCAGTTTGTGGAATTCACCCCTCCACTTT.